The present TCR beta chain was sequenced within a study of T cell repertoires in cytomegalovirus infection. Points from the study as a whole: Accumulated public TCR beta family frequency recognized individuals carrying CMV together with the relevant HLA. CMV-specific HLA-C-restricted TCR beta clonotypes dominated the ex vivo response.

V was shortened by 4 bases and J by 1 base, with 14 bases between the two germline ends. In germline, CDR1 is SGHNT, CDR2 YYREEE (reference sequence). The length of the CDR3 is 15 residues. This clonotype was counted a few times. Its antigen is as yet unknown. MiXCR was run by TCRdb on the reads, yielding one entry per CDR3 protein. The repertoire holds some 220,000 distinct CDR3 sequences, with 6% to 8% as singletons. The receptor's source is a human donor in good health (CMV status not recorded). Some clones in this sample may be carry-over from other donors' samples. The sample was PBMCs. This chain links TRBV5-4 with TRBJ1-1, with D possibly TRBD1 on 5 matching bases. The CDR3 DNA reads TGTGCCAGCAGCGCGCGTGGGGGTTCGAACACTGAAGCTTTCTTT. Its protein is CASSARGGSNTEAFF.